Sequencing of this T cell receptor beta chain was carried out in a study of T-cell reconstitution after alpha-beta-depleted transplantation in children. Germline trimming cut 4 bases from V and 2 bases from J; bases unmatched to any gene: 5. This CDR3 is 16 amino acids long. The germline V gene encodes CDR1 MDHEN and CDR2 SYDVKM. Preparation of the TCRbeta library used unique molecular identifiers. TCRdb re-called the PCR reads through MiXCR, storing one row per CDR3 protein. Of 140,000 to 150,000 distinct CDR3 sequences in the sample, 8.8% were seen once. This specimen consisted of PBMCs, mostly from graft donor cells, obtained 180 days after TCRalphabeta/CD19-depleted stem cell transplant. This receptor was identified in a female patient aged 2-9 years who had a stem cell transplant for congenital amegakaryocytic thrombocytopenia, so the T cells may come from the graft donor. The rearrangement uses TRBV28 and TRBJ2-1; 10 bases line up with TRBD1. The CDR3 region is CASSSPGTGAYNEQFF. For the CDR3, the DNA is TGTGCCAGCAGTTCCCCCGGGACAGGGGCCTACAATGAGCAGTTCTTC.